These T cell receptor beta chains were read from a single sample in a study of blood T cell repertoires in COVID-19. Assay used: immunoSEQ multiplex PCR; TCRdb lists only in-frame clones, some missing. Here the sample spans about 45,000 clones, 85% to 90% being singletons. Specimen: peripheral blood. These receptors all come from a human donor in a cohort sampled during active COVID-19. CDR3s include the opening cysteine and the closing phenylalanine or tryptophan. The order of the fields is J gene, V gene, clone size, D gene, CDR3 DNA, CDR3 protein. D genes are given only for firm matches. The size field is filled for only some rows; it gives once, few, many or a size class.

J gene: TRBJ2-4; V gene: TRBV5-6; clone size: NA; D gene: NA; CDR3 DNA: TGTGCCAGCAGCCCCGGACAGACCAAAAACATTCAGTACTTC; CDR3 protein: CASSPGQTKNIQYF
J gene: TRBJ1-1; V gene: TRBV4-2; clone size: once; D gene: NA; CDR3 DNA: TGTGCCAGCAGCCCTAATGGGGAGGAGGCTTTCTTT; CDR3 protein: CASSPNGEEAFF
J gene: TRBJ1-2; V gene: TRBV7-2; clone size: NA; D gene: NA; CDR3 DNA: TGTGCCAGCAGCTTACAGAGGCCTGACGGCTACACCTTC; CDR3 protein: CASSLQRPDGYTF
J gene: TRBJ1-2; V gene: TRBV28; clone size: NA; D gene: NA; CDR3 DNA: TGTGCCAGCAGTTTGGGGGCGCGGGGGCGCAACTATGGCTACACCTTC; CDR3 protein: CASSLGARGRNYGYTF
J gene: TRBJ2-3; V gene: TRBV10-3; clone size: NA; D gene: TRBD2; CDR3 DNA: TGTGCCATCAGTACATCCGGGACTAGCGGGGGGGACGCAGATACGCAGTATTTT; CDR3 protein: CAISTSGTSGGDADTQYF
J gene: TRBJ2-7; V gene: TRBV27; clone size: NA; D gene: NA; CDR3 DNA: TGTGCCAGCAGTTTCGCGGGGAGCTCTCGGGAGCAGTACTTC; CDR3 protein: CASSFAGSSREQYF
J gene: TRBJ2-1; V gene: TRBV11-2; clone size: NA; D gene: TRBD1; CDR3 DNA: TGTGCCAGCAGCCGCAGACAGGGAAGCTACAATGAGCAGTTCTTC; CDR3 protein: CASSRRQGSYNEQFF
J gene: TRBJ2-3; V gene: TRBV29-1; clone size: NA; D gene: NA; CDR3 DNA: TGCAGCGTTGGGGGGCGAGACACAGATACGCAGTATTTT; CDR3 protein: CSVGGRDTDTQYF
J gene: TRBJ1-4; V gene: TRBV6-2/TRBV6-3; clone size: NA; D gene: NA; CDR3 DNA: TGTGCCAGCAGTTTCTGGACATCAAGTGAAAAACTGTTTTTT; CDR3 protein: CASSFWTSSEKLFF
J gene: TRBJ2-7; V gene: TRBV24-1; clone size: NA; D gene: TRBD1; CDR3 DNA: TGTGCCAATCCGGGACAGGGGGACGAGCAGTACTTC; CDR3 protein: CANPGQGDEQYF
J gene: TRBJ2-1; V gene: TRBV7-3; clone size: NA; D gene: TRBD1; CDR3 DNA: TGTGCCAGCAGCTTAACGGGACAGGGGGCGGATGAGCAGTTCTTC; CDR3 protein: CASSLTGQGADEQFF
J gene: TRBJ2-1; V gene: TRBV9; clone size: once; D gene: TRBD2; CDR3 DNA: TGTGCCAGCATGAGCGGGGGCAACCTCAATGAGCAGTTCTTC; CDR3 protein: CASMSGGNLNEQFF
J gene: TRBJ2-2; V gene: TRBV3-1/TRBV3-2; clone size: NA; D gene: TRBD2; CDR3 DNA: TGTGCCAGCAGCCCGTTATTGGGGGGGGTTAGCGGGGAGCTGTTTTTT; CDR3 protein: CASSPLLGGVSGELFF
J gene: TRBJ1-1; V gene: TRBV19; clone size: few; D gene: NA; CDR3 DNA: TGTGCCAGTAACGCCCCGACGGAGGTGAACACTGAAGCTTTCTTT; CDR3 protein: CASNAPTEVNTEAFF
J gene: TRBJ1-4; V gene: TRBV10-2; clone size: NA; D gene: TRBD1; CDR3 DNA: TGCGCCAGCAGGCCCGCAGGGGGTGTAAGTGAAAAACTGTTTTTT; CDR3 protein: CASRPAGGVSEKLFF
J gene: TRBJ1-4; V gene: TRBV7-2; clone size: NA; D gene: TRBD1; CDR3 DNA: TGTGCCAGCAGCCTCGCCCGGGACAGATTTGAAAAACTGTTTTTT; CDR3 protein: CASSLARDRFEKLFF